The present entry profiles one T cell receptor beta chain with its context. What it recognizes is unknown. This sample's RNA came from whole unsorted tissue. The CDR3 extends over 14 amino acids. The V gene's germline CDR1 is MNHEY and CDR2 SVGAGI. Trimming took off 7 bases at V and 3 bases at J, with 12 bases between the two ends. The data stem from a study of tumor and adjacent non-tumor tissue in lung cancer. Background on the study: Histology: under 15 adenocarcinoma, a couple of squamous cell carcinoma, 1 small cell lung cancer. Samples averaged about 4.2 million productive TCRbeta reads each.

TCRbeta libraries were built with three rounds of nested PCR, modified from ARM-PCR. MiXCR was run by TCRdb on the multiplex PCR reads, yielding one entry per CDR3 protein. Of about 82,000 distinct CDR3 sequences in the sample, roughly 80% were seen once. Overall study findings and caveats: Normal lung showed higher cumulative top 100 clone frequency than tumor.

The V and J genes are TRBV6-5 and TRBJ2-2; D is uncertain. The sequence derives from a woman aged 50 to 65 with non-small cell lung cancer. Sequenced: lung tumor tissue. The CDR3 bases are TGTGCCAGCAAAGGTGGGTTGGACACCGGGGAGCTGTTTTTT. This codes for CASKGGLDTGELFF.